Shown below are 3 T cell receptor beta chains from a single sample sequenced in a study of response to subunit inactivated influenza vaccine. TCRdb ran MiXCR on the RT-PCR reads and lists one entry per CDR3 protein. The table includes hundreds of thousands of distinct CDR3 sequences, 15% to 20% detected once. The specimen was PBMCs from blood, collected more than 4 days after vaccination. Source of these receptors: a man over 45 who received an inactivated influenza vaccine.

This clonotype was counted between two and nine times. The chain has TRBV7-9 and TRBJ2-1, with a weak D call TRBD2 (6 bases). The CDR3 runs 16 residues. The V end lost 5 bases, the J end lost 3 bases, and 17 bases lay between the germline ends. CDR1 is SEHNR, CDR2 FQNEAQ, per germline (reference sequence). Here the CDR3 reads CASSGRELAGYNEQFF. For the CDR3, the DNA is TGTGCCAGCAGCGGACGGGAACTAGCAGGCTACAATGAGCAGTTCTTC.

The rearrangement uses TRBV11-2 and TRBJ2-1, with TRBD2 matching 8 bases. Germline CDR1 SGHAT, CDR2 FQNNGV. The trim removed 7 bases at V and 4 bases at J, leaving 12 bases unmatched. The CDR3 length is 16 residues. In DNA form, the CDR3 reads TGTGCCAGCACACAGGTCGGGGGGGCCCTTTACAATGAGCAGTTCTTC. This encodes CASTQVGGALYNEQFF.

This clonotype was counted a few times. V gene TRBV6-1 combines with J gene TRBJ2-7; 9 bases align to TRBD1. Germline lookup yields CDR1 MNHNS and CDR2 SASEGT. Trimming at V came to 4 bases and at J to 6 bases, leaving 10 bases not matched to a gene. The CDR3 runs 15 residues. In DNA form, the CDR3 reads TGTGCCAGCAGTGCTCGGCCGGGACAGGGAAGCGAGCAGTACTTC. Its translation: CASSARPGQGSEQYF.